The sequence of this TCR beta chain was determined in a study of T cells in Graves' hyperthyroidism and ophthalmopathy (dated by TCRdb to the late 2010s). About the investigation overall: Peripheral blood samples were taken at initial diagnosis, before any treatment was given. Prospective prediction of ophthalmopathy was tested in an independent validation cohort of 18 to 20 hyperthyroidism patients and roughly 16 patients who later progressed to ophthalmopathy. The approximately 98 discovery patients were randomly divided into training and test sets at a 7:3 ratio. Following sampling, methimazole starting at 30 mg daily was given to hyperthyroidism patients, and high-dose intravenous methylprednisolone was given to ophthalmopathy patients. To identify distinguishing TCR V-J signatures, a discovery cohort of about 100 patients was used, comprising 43 with Graves' ophthalmopathy and about 59 with stable Graves' hyperthyroidism. In addition, the study compared T-cell repertoires in thyroid tissue and in blood from several Graves' hyperthyroidism patients. The paper reports TCR Vbeta CDR3 sequencing of 130 to 150 peripheral blood samples: 43 ophthalmopathy, under 85 hyperthyroidism and approximately 17 progressor patients.

The table lists this clonotype with a few counts. Its recognized antigen is unknown. No base quality values were provided; no much bigger clone lies one nucleotide off. What the study reported, not specific to this receptor: Most expanded thyroid clonotypes (frequency above 0.001) were also detected in blood, a finding suggesting that blood repertoires may reflect thyroid immune responses. In validation, the model predicted progression to ophthalmopathy a median of approximately 6.6 months before onset, with 65% to 71% sensitivity and about 72% specificity. Sample size was not statistically predetermined, and investigators were not blinded to group allocation. In cross-validation, a model built on a 13 V-J signature told ophthalmopathy apart from stable hyperthyroidism with over 85% sensitivity and about 81% specificity, and in testing the same model reached 80%/75%.

From cysteine to phenylalanine, the CDR3 is 16 amino acids long. Only the CDR3 region is kept as DNA, spanning 48 bases read in frame from base 1. The V end gives up 3 bases and the J end 3 bases, leaving 7 bases in the junction not matched to a gene. The germline V gene (reference sequence) sets CDR1 to LNHNV and CDR2 to YYDKDF. Amplification of TCR beta CDR3 regions was carried out from RNA transcripts. The first round of RT-PCR for the TCR CDR3 was performed with the HTBI primer set and the Qiagen OneStep RT-PCR kit. A second multiplex PCR round built the libraries, followed by size selection and purification. Libraries were sequenced paired-end with 100 bp reads on an Illumina HiSeq2000. Turning to the authors' computational methods: SOAPnuke was used to process the raw data, removing reads that contained adapters or uncalled bases, had a mean Phred below 15, or lacked an exact match to the constant primer or identifier. High-quality paired reads were merged with COPE v1.2.5, and unique nucleotide sequences were defined as clonotypes. MiTCR v1.1 was used to align the clonotypes against IMGT TRBV, TRBD and TRBJ reference segments. The analysis included only V-J combinations with a frequency above 0.0001, which together covered roughly 99% of the repertoires. The TCS score was defined as F50 (clonal expansion) divided by E x V (chaos), with BLOSUM62-based TCRdist calculated between CDR3 peptides within each V-J. Welch's t-statistics and random forest reduced roughly 500 V-J features to around 14, which were used in a naive Bayes classifier (R e1071). TCRdb's own reprocessing of the public reads used fastp at Q25 and MiXCR and kept productive beta chains. Each entry merges the rows of one CDR3 protein and shows their most common DNA and genes. The authors' filters were not applied to this entry. This sample comprises around 340,000 distinct CDR3 sequences, around a sixth of them detected only once. The top ten hold approximately 49% of the sample.

Graves' hyperthyroidism was defined as stable when no progression to ophthalmopathy occurred over 18 months of follow-up. Hyperthyroidism patients were newly diagnosed, had a disease duration of under 2 months, and were aged 18 to 65 years. Any patient with an uncontrolled infection, another autoimmune disease, pregnancy or lactation was excluded. Diagnoses were based on clinical symptoms, serum thyroxine and TRAb, thyroid ultrasound and orbital computed tomography. PBMCs were isolated from 8 to 10 ml of fresh peripheral blood by Ficoll-Paque density gradient centrifugation. Trizol reagent was used to extract total RNA, and RNA quality was then checked on an Agilent 2100 Bioanalyzer.

Sequencing was carried out using blood. Here the chain combines TRBV15 and TRBJ2-5, and 10 junction bases match TRBD1. This receptor was identified in a woman aged 50 to 60 with Graves' hyperthyroidism. The CDR3 region has the sequence CATSRMDRGGEETQYF. The base sequence is TGTGCCACCAGCAGGATGGACAGGGGGGGGGAAGAGACCCAGTACTTC.